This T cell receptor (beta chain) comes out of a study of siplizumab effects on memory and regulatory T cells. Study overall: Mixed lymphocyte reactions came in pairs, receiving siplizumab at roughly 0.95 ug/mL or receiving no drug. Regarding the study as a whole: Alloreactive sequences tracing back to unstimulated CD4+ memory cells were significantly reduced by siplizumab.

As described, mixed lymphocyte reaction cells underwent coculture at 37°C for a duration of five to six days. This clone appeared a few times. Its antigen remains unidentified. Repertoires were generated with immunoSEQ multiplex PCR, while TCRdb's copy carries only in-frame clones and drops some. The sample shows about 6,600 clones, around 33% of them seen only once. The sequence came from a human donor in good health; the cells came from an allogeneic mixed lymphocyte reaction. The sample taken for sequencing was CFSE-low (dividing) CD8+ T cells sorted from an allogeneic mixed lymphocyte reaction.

The CDR3 sequence is CASSFEANTGELFF. CDR3 DNA: TGTGCCAGCAGTTTTGAAGCGAACACCGGGGAGCTGTTTTTT. The chain combines TRBV27 with TRBJ2-2; D call uncertain. This CDR3 is built from 14 residues. In germline, CDR1 is MNHEY, CDR2 SMNVEV (reference sequence). The germline V and J ends were trimmed by 3 bases and 0 bases, with 5 bases remaining between them.